This T cell receptor beta chain stems from a study of blood T cell repertoires in COVID-19. Across the whole study: Some COVID-19 samples were acute and others convalescent; all came from the United States, Italy and Spain.

The germline gives CDR1 MNHEY, CDR2 SMNVEV (reference sequence). V gave up 6 bases and J gave up 0 bases, with 9 bases separating them. CDR3 size: 14 residues. Repertoires were generated with immunoSEQ multiplex PCR, while TCRdb's copy carries only in-frame clones and drops some. Among about 70,000 clones listed, 75% to 85% were seen once. V is TRBV27 and J is TRBJ1-5, with D tentatively TRBD1 (6 bases). Sequenced material: peripheral blood. The TCR sequence derives from a human donor in a cohort sampled during active COVID-19. The CDR3 DNA reads as TGTGCCAGCAGAAGACAGGCTAGCAATCAGCCCCAGCATTTT. Translating gives CASRRQASNQPQHF.